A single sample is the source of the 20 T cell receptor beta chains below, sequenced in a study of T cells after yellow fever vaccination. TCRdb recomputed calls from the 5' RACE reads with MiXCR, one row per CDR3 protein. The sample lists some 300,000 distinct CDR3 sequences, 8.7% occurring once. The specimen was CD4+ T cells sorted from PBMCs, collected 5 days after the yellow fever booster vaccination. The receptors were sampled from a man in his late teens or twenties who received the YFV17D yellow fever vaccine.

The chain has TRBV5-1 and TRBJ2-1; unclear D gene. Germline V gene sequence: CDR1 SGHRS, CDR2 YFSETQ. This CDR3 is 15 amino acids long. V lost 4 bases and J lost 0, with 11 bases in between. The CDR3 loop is CASSRTVSSYNEQFF. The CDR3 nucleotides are TGCGCCAGCAGCCGGACGGTAAGCTCCTACAATGAGCAGTTCTTC.

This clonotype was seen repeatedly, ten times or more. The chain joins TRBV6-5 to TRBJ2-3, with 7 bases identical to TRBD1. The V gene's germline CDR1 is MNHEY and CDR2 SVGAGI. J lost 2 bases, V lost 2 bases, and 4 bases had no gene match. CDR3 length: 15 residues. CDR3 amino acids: CASSYVGTATDTQYF. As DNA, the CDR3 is TGTGCCAGCAGTTACGTCGGGACAGCCACAGATACGCAGTATTTT.

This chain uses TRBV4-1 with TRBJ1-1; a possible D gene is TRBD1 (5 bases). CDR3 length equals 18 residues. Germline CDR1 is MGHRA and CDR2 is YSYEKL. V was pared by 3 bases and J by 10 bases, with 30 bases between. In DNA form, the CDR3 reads TGCGCCAGCAGCCAGGATGTAAGACTCCGGGACTCCAAGGCGGGAGCTTTCTTT. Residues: CASSQDVRLRDSKAGAFF.

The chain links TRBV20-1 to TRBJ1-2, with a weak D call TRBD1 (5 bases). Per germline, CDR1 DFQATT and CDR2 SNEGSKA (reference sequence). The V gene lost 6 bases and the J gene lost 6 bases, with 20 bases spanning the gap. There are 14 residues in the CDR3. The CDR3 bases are TGCAGTGCATACAGACCGGGACGGGCTGATGGCTACACCTTC. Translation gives CSAYRPGRADGYTF.

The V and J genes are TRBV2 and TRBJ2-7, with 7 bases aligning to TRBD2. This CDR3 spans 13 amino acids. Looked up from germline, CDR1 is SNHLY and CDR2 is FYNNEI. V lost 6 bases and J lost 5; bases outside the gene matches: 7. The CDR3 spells CASRYYRGDEQYV. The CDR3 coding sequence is TGTGCCAGCAGGTACTACCGGGGGGACGAGCAGTACGTC.

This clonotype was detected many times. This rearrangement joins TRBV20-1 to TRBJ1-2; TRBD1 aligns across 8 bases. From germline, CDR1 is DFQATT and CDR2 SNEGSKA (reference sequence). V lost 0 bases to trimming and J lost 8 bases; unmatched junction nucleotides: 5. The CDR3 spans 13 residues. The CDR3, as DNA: TGCAGTGCTAGAGACCGGGACAGGCGGGGCTACACCTTC. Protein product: CSARDRDRRGYTF.

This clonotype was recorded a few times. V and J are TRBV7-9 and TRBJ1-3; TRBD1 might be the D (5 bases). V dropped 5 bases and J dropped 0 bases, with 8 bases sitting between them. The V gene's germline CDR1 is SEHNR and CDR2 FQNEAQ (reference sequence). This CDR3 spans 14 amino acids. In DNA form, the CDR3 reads TGTGCCAGCAGCCTAGGGGTCTCTGGAAACACCATATATTTT. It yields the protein CASSLGVSGNTIYF.

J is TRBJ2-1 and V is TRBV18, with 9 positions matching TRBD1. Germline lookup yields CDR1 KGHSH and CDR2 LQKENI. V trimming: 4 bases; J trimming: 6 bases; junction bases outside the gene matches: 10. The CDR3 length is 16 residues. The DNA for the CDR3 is TGTGCCAGCTCACGGAGGGACAGGGATAAGGGCAATGAGCAGTTCTTC. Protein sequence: CASSRRDRDKGNEQFF.

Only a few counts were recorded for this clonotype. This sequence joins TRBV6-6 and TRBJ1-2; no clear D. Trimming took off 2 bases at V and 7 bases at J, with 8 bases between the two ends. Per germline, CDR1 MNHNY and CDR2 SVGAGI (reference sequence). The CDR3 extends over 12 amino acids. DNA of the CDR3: TGTGCCAGCAGTTACCCACTATCTGGCTACACCTTC. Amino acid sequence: CASSYPLSGYTF.

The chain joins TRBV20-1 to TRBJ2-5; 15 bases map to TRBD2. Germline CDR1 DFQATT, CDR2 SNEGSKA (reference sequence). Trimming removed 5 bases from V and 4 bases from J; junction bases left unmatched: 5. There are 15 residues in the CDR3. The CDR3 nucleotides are TGCAGTGCTTGGACTAGCGGGGGGGCCGTAGAGACCCAGTACTTC. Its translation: CSAWTSGGAVETQYF.

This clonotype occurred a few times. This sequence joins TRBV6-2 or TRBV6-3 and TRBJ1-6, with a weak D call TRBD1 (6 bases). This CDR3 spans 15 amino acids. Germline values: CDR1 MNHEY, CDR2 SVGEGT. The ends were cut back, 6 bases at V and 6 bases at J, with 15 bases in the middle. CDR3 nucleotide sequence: TGTGCCAGCAGCGTCCGACAGGCAGCTAATTCACCCCTCCACTTT. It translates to CASSVRQAANSPLHF.

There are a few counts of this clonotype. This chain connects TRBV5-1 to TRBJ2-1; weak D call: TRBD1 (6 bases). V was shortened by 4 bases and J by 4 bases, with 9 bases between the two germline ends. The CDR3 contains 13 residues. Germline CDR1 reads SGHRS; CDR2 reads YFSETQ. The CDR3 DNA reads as TGCGCCAGCAGCCAGGACAGATACAATGAGCAGTTCTTC. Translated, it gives CASSQDRYNEQFF.

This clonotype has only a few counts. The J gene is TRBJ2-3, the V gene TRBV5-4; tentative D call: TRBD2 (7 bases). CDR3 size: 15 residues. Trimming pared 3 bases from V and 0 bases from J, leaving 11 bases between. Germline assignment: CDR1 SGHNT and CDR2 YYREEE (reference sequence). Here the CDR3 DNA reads TGTGCCAGCAGCTCGGAGGGGGGGAGCACAGATACGCAGTATTTT. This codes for CASSSEGGSTDTQYF.

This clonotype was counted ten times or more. CDR3 residues: CASSSRLAYEQYF. DNA of the CDR3: TGTGCCAGCAGCTCACGGTTGGCCTACGAGCAGTACTTC. This chain connects TRBV7-8 to TRBJ2-7, with D unresolved. V was shortened by 4 bases and J by 2 bases, with 9 bases between the two germline ends. The germline CDR1 and CDR2 sequences are SGHVS and FQNEAQ. The CDR3 has 13 residues.

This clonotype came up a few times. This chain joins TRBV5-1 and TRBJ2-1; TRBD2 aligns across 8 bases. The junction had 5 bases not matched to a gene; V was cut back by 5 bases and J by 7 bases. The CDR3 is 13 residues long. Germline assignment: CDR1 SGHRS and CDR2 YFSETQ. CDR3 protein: CASRLAVVNEQFF. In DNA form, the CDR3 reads TGCGCCAGCAGACTAGCGGTCGTAAATGAGCAGTTCTTC.

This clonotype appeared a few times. Here the CDR3 DNA reads TGTGCCAGCAGCGGTCTAGCGGGGGGCCCCTACGAGCAGTACTTC. It translates to CASSGLAGGPYEQYF. V and J are TRBV5-6 and TRBJ2-7; 11 bases line up with TRBD2. V lost 4 bases and J lost 2; bases outside the gene matches: 5. The CDR3 sequence is 15 residues long. The germline CDR1 and CDR2 sequences are SGHDT and YYEEEE.

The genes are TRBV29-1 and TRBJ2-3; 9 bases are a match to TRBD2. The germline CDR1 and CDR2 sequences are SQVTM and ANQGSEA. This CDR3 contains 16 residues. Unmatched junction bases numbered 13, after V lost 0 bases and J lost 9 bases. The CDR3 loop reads CSVEDYPWLAGPTQYF. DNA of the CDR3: TGCAGCGTTGAAGATTACCCTTGGCTAGCGGGGCCGACGCAGTATTTT.

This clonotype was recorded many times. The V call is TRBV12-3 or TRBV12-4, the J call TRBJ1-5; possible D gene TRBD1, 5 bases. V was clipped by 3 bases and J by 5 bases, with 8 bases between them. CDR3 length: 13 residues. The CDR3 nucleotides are TGTGCCAGCAGTTTGACAGCCGATCAGCCCCAGCATTTT. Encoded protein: CASSLTADQPQHF.

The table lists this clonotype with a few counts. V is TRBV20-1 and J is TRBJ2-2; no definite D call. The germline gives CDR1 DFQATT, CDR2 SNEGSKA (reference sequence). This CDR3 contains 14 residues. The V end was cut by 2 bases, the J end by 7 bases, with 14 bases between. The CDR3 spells CSARIRVGVGELFF. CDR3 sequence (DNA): TGCAGTGCTAGAATCCGGGTCGGAGTCGGGGAGCTGTTTTTT.

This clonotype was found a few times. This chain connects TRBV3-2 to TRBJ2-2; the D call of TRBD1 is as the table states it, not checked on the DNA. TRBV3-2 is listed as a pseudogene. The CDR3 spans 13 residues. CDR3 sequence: CASSPRGPGELFF. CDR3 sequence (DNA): TGTGCCAGCAGCCCCCGGGGGCCCGGGGAGCTGTTTTTT.